The 21 T cell receptor beta chains given below trace back to one sample, sequenced in a study of shared clonotypes between healthy human individuals. Clones were sequenced by immunoSEQ multiplex PCR, and TCRdb holds only the in-frame ones, with some missing. The table includes about 2.5 million clones, around 93% detected once. Source material: naive CD4+ T cells from PBMCs. Sample subset: CD45RA+ positively selected. All receptors come from a man aged 18 to 35 in good health. Some clones in this sample may be carry-over from other donors' samples.

This clone was counted once. The chain joins TRBV28 to TRBJ2-1, with D perhaps matching TRBD1 or TRBD2 (5 bases each). The V gene's germline CDR1 is MDHEN and CDR2 SYDVKM. V was clipped by 6 bases and J by 6 bases, with 18 bases between them. The CDR3 has 15 amino acids. The CDR3 DNA reads TGTGCCAGCAGCCTCGGGGCTTTCAGGCTCAATGAGCAGTTCTTC. This encodes CASSLGAFRLNEQFF.

V gene TRBV6-5 combines with J gene TRBJ2-7, with D perhaps TRBD1 or TRBD2 (6 bases each). The ends were cut back, 7 bases at V and 6 bases at J, with 13 bases in the middle. This CDR3 contains 12 residues. Germline CDR1 is MNHEY and CDR2 is SVGAGI. The DNA of the CDR3 is TGTGCCAGCAAGAGAGGGGGAGGCGAGCAGTACTTC. Translating gives CASKRGGGEQYF.

This clone was picked up a small number of times. This sequence joins TRBV9 and TRBJ1-1; D gene unclear. Germline V gene data show CDR1 as SGDLS and CDR2 as YYNGEE. Trimming shortened V by 0 bases and J by 3 bases, and 9 bases separated the two germline ends. CDR3 size: 14 residues. CDR3 bases: TGTGCCAGCAGCGTAGGCCCATCGGACACTGAAGCTTTCTTT. Its translation: CASSVGPSDTEAFF.

The chain couples TRBV18 to TRBJ1-2, with 11 bases that match TRBD1. CDR3 size: 14 residues. V lost 6 bases and J lost 7; bases outside the gene matches: 7. Germline loops: CDR1 KGHSH, CDR2 LQKENI. CDR3 sequence (DNA): TGTGCCAGCTCGTCGGGACAGGGGGTTGGTGGCTACACCTTC. As protein: CASSSGQGVGGYTF.

V and J are TRBV5-8 and TRBJ2-1, with a possible D match to TRBD2 (7 bases). The CDR3 consists of 16 residues. Germline V lookup: CDR1 SGHTS, CDR2 YDEGEE. V was trimmed by 3 bases and J by 5 bases, leaving 18 bases between them. CDR3 in amino acids: CASSSGEGAGNNEQFF. CDR3 in DNA: TGTGCCAGCAGCTCAGGGGAGGGAGCAGGAAACAATGAGCAGTTCTTC.

Only one count was recorded for this clone. The chain is built from TRBV11-2 and TRBJ2-5; 13 bases match TRBD2. CDR3 length equals 16 residues. Germline V gives CDR1 SGHAT, CDR2 FQNNGV. V trimming: 10 bases; J trimming: 4 bases; junction bases outside the gene matches: 12. Here the CDR3 reads CATSLGLAGVRETQYF. Written as DNA, the CDR3 is TGTGCCACCTCTTTAGGACTAGCGGGAGTTCGAGAGACCCAGTACTTC. Drawing the rest from reference TRBV11-2 and TRBJ2-5, the complete variable domain is EAGVAQSPRYKIIEKRQSVAFWCNPISGHATLYWYQQILGQGPKLLIQFQNNGVVDDSQLPKDRFSAERLKGVDSTLKIQPAKLEDSAVYLCATSLGLAGVRETQYFGPGTRLLVL.

This sequence joins TRBV4-1 and TRBJ1-1; TRBD1 aligns across 7 bases. Per the germline V gene, CDR1 is MGHRA and CDR2 is YSYEKL. There are 14 residues in the CDR3. J gave up 2 bases and V 1 base, and 1 base lay outside the gene matches. The CDR3 DNA reads as TGCGCCAGCAGCCAAGCAGGGGGTAACACTGAAGCTTTCTTT. Translated: CASSQAGGNTEAFF.

As to this clone: This specimen includes other DNA sequences encoding the same CDR3. V usage is TRBV6-1 and J usage is TRBJ2-7; D may match TRBD1 or TRBD2 (5 bases each). The CDR3 covers 13 residues. Germline CDR1 reads MNHNS; CDR2 reads SASEGT. V was clipped by 2 bases and J by 2 bases, with 7 bases between them. The CDR3 sequence: CASSERGAYEQYF. The CDR3 nucleotides are TGTGCCAGCAGTGAACGAGGGGCCTACGAGCAGTACTTC.

With regard to this clone: This sample includes further DNA sequences coding for the same CDR3. The genes are TRBV7-9 and TRBJ1-2; a weak D match, TRBD1 (5 bases). The length of the CDR3 is 12 residues. Germline V gene lookup returns CDR1 SEHNR and CDR2 FQNEAQ (reference sequence). Trimming shortened V by 1 base and J by 6 bases, and 6 bases separated the two germline ends. CDR3 sequence reads: CASSLGGDGYTF. The CDR3 DNA reads as TGTGCCAGCAGCTTAGGAGGGGATGGCTACACCTTC.

This chain joins TRBV7-3 and TRBJ1-2; maybe TRBD1 (5 bases). With 2 bases removed from V and 6 bases from J, the gap between germline ends came to 19 bases. Germline lookup yields CDR1 SGHTA and CDR2 FQGTGA. The CDR3 loop spans 16 amino acids. CDR3 protein: CASSLGLGLGLDGYTF. As DNA, the CDR3 is TGTGCCAGCAGCTTAGGTCTGGGACTGGGCCTGGATGGCTACACCTTC.

About this clone: The same CDR3 also results from other DNA sequences found in this sample. V and J are TRBV11-2 and TRBJ2-7; possible D gene TRBD2, 6 bases. The V gene lost 1 base and the J gene lost 2 bases, with 12 bases spanning the gap. This CDR3 contains 15 residues. Per germline, CDR1 SGHAT and CDR2 FQNNGV. The CDR3 here is CASSLVGTGAYEQYF. For the CDR3, the DNA is TGTGCCAGCAGCTTAGTAGGGACGGGGGCCTACGAGCAGTACTTC.

This chain joins TRBV18 and TRBJ2-4, with TRBD1 matching over 9 bases. V lost 1 base to trimming and J lost 6 bases; unmatched junction nucleotides: 10. CDR3 length: 17 amino acids. From germline, CDR1 is KGHSH and CDR2 LQKENI. The CDR3 nucleotides read TGTGCCAGCTCACCACTGGAGGACAGGGGTTATCGAAACATTCAGTACTTC. Protein sequence: CASSPLEDRGYRNIQYF.

The genes are TRBV6-5 and TRBJ1-1, with D possibly being TRBD1 (5 bases). Trimming cost V 5 bases and J 2 bases, with 9 bases left between them. Germline values: CDR1 MNHEY, CDR2 SVGAGI. This CDR3 comprises 13 residues. The CDR3 reads CASSRGANTEAFF. In nucleotides, the CDR3 is TGTGCCAGCAGTCGTGGGGCTAACACTGAAGCTTTCTTT.

The V gene is TRBV28, the J gene TRBJ2-7; perhaps TRBD1 as D (6 bases). Germline loops: CDR1 MDHEN, CDR2 SYDVKM. V dropped 7 bases and J dropped 2 bases, with 15 bases sitting between them. This CDR3 is built from 14 residues. CDR3 DNA: TGTGCCAGCACCCCTGGGGGCCCAACCTACGAGCAGTACTTC. Protein sequence: CASTPGGPTYEQYF. Full variable domain (remainder filled in from reference TRBV28 and TRBJ2-7): DVKVTQSSRYLVKRTGEKVFLECVQDMDHENMFWYRQDPGLGLRLIYFSYDVKMKEKGDIPEGYSVSREKKERFSLILESASTNQTSMYLCASTPGGPTYEQYFGPGTRLTVT.

This rearrangement joins TRBV5-4 to TRBJ2-3; D gene uncertain. The CDR3 is 17 amino acids. Per the germline V gene, CDR1 is SGHNT and CDR2 is YYREEE (reference sequence). Trimming took off 0 bases at V and 3 bases at J, with 17 bases between the two ends. CDR3 region: CASSLDGQVRRTDTQYF. The CDR3 coding sequence is TGTGCCAGCAGCTTGGATGGCCAGGTCCGGCGGACAGATACGCAGTATTTT.

V gene TRBV25-1 combines with J gene TRBJ2-2; D is perhaps TRBD2 (6 bases). The V end was cut by 5 bases, the J end by 0 bases, with 10 bases between. The CDR3 runs 15 residues. Germline V CDR1 and CDR2: MGHDK, SYGVNS. CDR3 protein: CASSKWRANTGELFF. The CDR3 DNA reads TGTGCCAGCAGTAAGTGGAGGGCGAACACCGGGGAGCTGTTTTTT.

With regard to this clone: In the same sample, other DNA sequences code for this CDR3. The genes are TRBV5-4 and TRBJ2-2, with TRBD2 matching 11 bases. The CDR3 totals 16 residues. Germline V lookup: CDR1 SGHNT, CDR2 YYREEE (reference sequence). After removal of 4 bases from V and 2 bases from J, the junction contained 4 bases not matched to a gene. CDR3 coding DNA: TGTGCCAGCAGCCCGGGGACTAGCGGTAACACCGGGGAGCTGTTTTTT. Protein sequence: CASSPGTSGNTGELFF.

On this clone itself: Distinct nucleotide sequences in the sample also encode this CDR3. The CDR3, as DNA: TGTGCCAGCAGTTTAATAGGGACAGGCTACGAGCAGTACTTC. It specifies CASSLIGTGYEQYF. The V gene is TRBV28, the J gene TRBJ2-7, with 8 bases that match TRBD1. The germline gives CDR1 MDHEN, CDR2 SYDVKM. The ends lost 2 bases at V and 3 bases at J; junction bases unmatched: 3. This CDR3 is 14 amino acids long.

This chain connects TRBV30 to TRBJ1-5; 11 bases match TRBD1. Germline V gene data show CDR1 as GTSNPN and CDR2 as SVGIG (reference sequence). V was clipped by 0 bases and J by 6 bases; unmatched bases: 4. The CDR3 totals 15 residues. This CDR3 reads CAWSVKGTGGQPQHF. CDR3 bases: TGTGCCTGGAGTGTAAAGGGGACAGGGGGTCAGCCCCAGCATTTT.

A single count supports this clone. The chain combines TRBV5-1 with TRBJ2-3; possible D gene TRBD1, 6 bases. The CDR3 is made up of 16 amino acids. The V end lost 3 bases, the J end lost 2 bases, and 16 bases lay between the germline ends. The germline CDR1 and CDR2 sequences are SGHRS and YFSETQ. The CDR3 sequence: CASSSDSIGHTDTQYF. The CDR3 DNA is TGCGCCAGCAGCTCGGACAGTATCGGGCACACAGATACGCAGTATTTT.

The chain has TRBV5-1 and TRBJ1-1; 12 nucleotides agree with TRBD1. V shed 0 bases, J shed 7 bases, and the junction held 10 bases outside the gene matches. The CDR3 is made up of 17 amino acids. Germline lookup yields CDR1 SGHRS and CDR2 YFSETQ. CDR3 sequence reads: CASSLGPGTGGISEAFF. CDR3 sequence (DNA): TGCGCCAGCAGCTTGGGTCCCGGGACAGGGGGCATCAGTGAAGCTTTCTTT.